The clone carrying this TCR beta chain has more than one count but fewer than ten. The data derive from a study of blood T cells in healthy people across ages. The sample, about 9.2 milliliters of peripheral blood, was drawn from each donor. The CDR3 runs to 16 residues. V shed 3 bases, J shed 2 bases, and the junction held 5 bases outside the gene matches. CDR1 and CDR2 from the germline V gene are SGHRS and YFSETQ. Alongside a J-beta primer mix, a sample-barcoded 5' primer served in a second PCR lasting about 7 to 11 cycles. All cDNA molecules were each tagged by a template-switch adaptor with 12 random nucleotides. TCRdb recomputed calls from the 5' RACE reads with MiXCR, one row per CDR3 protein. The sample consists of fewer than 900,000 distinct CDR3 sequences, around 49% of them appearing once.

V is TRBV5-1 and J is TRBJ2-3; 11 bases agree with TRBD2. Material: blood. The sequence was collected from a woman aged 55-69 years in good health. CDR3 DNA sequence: TGCGCCAGCAGCTGGGGACTAGCGGAGGACACAGATACGCAGTATTTT. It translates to CASSWGLAEDTDTQYF.